The sequence of this TCR beta chain was determined in a study of blood T cell repertoires in COVID-19. As processed by the authors: Estimation of nucleated cell counts was performed using reference gene primer amplification. TCRdb keeps only in-frame clones here, not all; method: immunoSEQ multiplex PCR. The V and J calls and the clone size are those of that table, but D and trimming were determined from the DNA. Counted here are about 200,000 clones, 70% to 85% occurring once; the ten biggest clones make up roughly 13%. The CDR3 is made up of 12 amino acids. CDR1 and CDR2 from the germline V gene are GTSNPN and SVGIG (reference sequence). Germline trimming cut 7 bases from V and 5 bases from J; bases unmatched to any gene: 3.

This chain connects TRBV30 to TRBJ2-2; TRBD1 aligns across 8 bases. Material for sequencing was peripheral blood. This TCR came from a man aged 50-59 years who had recovered from COVID-19. The CDR3 nucleotides read TGTGCCTCTGGGACAGGTACCGGGGAGCTGTTTTTT. This encodes CASGTGTGELFF. Together with reference TRBV30 and TRBJ2-2, the CDR3 gives the full variable domain: SQTIHQWPATLVQPVGSPLSLECTVEGTSNPNLYWYRQAAGRGLQLLFYSVGIGQISSEVPQNLSASRPQDRQFILSSKKLLLSDSGFYLCASGTGTGELFFGEGSRLTVL.